Below are 19 T cell receptor beta chains sequenced from a single sample in a study of T cell changes during pregnancy in multiple sclerosis. Only in-frame clones appear in the TCRdb table, and some are missing; sequencing was by immunoSEQ multiplex PCR. The table has tens of thousands of clones, around 92% seen once. The starting material was CD4+ T cells from peripheral blood mononuclear cells, obtained in the second trimester of pregnancy. The receptors originated from a female donor with multiple sclerosis, enrolled in a pregnancy study.

The gene calls are TRBV9 and TRBJ2-1, with TRBD1 identical over 7 bases. The V and J ends lost 5 bases and 3 bases, in that order; junction bases with no gene match: 14. Per the germline V gene, CDR1 is SGDLS and CDR2 is YYNGEE. CDR3 length equals 17 residues. The CDR3: CASSPLGGLTGYNEQFF. CDR3 nucleotide sequence: TGTGCCAGCAGTCCCCTAGGGGGCCTTACGGGCTACAATGAGCAGTTCTTC.

The chain links TRBV5-1 to TRBJ2-1, with 13 positions matching TRBD2. CDR3 length equals 15 residues. Looked up from germline, CDR1 is SGHRS and CDR2 is YFSETQ. The ends lost 4 bases at V and 8 bases at J; junction bases unmatched: 6. As DNA, the CDR3 is TGCGCCAGCAGCGCTGGGACTAGCGGGGCCCATGAGCAGTTCTTC. Its protein product is CASSAGTSGAHEQFF. The full variable domain, with the rest looked up from reference TRBV5-1 and TRBJ2-1, is KAGVTQTPRYLIKTRGQQVTLSCSPISGHRSVSWYQQTPGQGLQFLFEYFSETQRNKGNFPGRFSGRQFSNSRSEMNVSTLELGDSALYLCASSAGTSGAHEQFFGPGTRLTVL.

The rearrangement joins TRBV6-5 to TRBJ2-1, with D possibly matching TRBD1 (6 bases). CDR3 length: 15 amino acids. The germline V gene encodes CDR1 MNHEY and CDR2 SVGAGI. Trimming pared 6 bases from V and 2 bases from J, leaving 14 bases between. CDR3 DNA: TGTGCCAGCAGGGCAACAGGGAGCCCCTACAATGAGCAGTTCTTC. Translating gives CASRATGSPYNEQFF.

CDR3 nucleotides: TGCGCCAGCAGCTTGGGTAGCGGGGGAGTTCAAGAGACCCAGTACTTC. As protein: CASSLGSGGVQETQYF. This sequence joins TRBV5-1 and TRBJ2-5; 9 positions match TRBD2. The ends lost 0 bases at V and 2 bases at J; junction bases unmatched: 5. The CDR3 is 16 residues long. Germline V gives CDR1 SGHRS, CDR2 YFSETQ.

The table lists this clone with a few counts. The V gene is TRBV12-5, the J gene TRBJ1-4; D ambiguous. CDR3 size: 10 residues. The V gene's germline CDR1 is LGHNT and CDR2 FRNRAP. V was trimmed by 9 bases and J by 8 bases, leaving 7 bases between them. The CDR3 loop is CASLQEKLFF. The CDR3 nucleotides are TGTGCTAGCTTACAGGAAAAACTGTTTTTT. Together with reference TRBV12-5 and TRBJ1-4, the CDR3 gives the full variable domain: DARVTQTPRHKVTEMGQEVTMRCQPILGHNTVFWYRQTMMQGLELLAYFRNRAPLDDSGMPKDRFSAEMPDATLATLKIQPSEPRDSAVYFCASLQEKLFFGSGTQLSVL.

The chain uses TRBV11-2 and TRBJ2-2; TRBD2 agrees at 7 bases. Losses at the gene ends were 3 bases for V and 1 base for J; bases not matched to a gene: 5. The germline CDR1 and CDR2 sequences are SGHAT and FQNNGV. The CDR3 loop spans 16 amino acids. As DNA, the CDR3 is TGTGCCAGCAGCTTGAGGACGGGGGGGAACACCGGGGAGCTGTTTTTT. Residues: CASSLRTGGNTGELFF. Combining the CDR3 with reference TRBV11-2 and TRBJ2-2 gives the whole variable domain EAGVAQSPRYKIIEKRQSVAFWCNPISGHATLYWYQQILGQGPKLLIQFQNNGVVDDSQLPKDRFSAERLKGVDSTLKIQPAKLEDSAVYLCASSLRTGGNTGELFFGEGSRLTVL.

The chain uses TRBV15 and TRBJ1-1; tentative D call: TRBD1 (6 bases). Germline CDR1 and CDR2: LNHNV and YYDKDF (reference sequence). V was shortened by 1 base and J by 6 bases, with 15 bases between the two germline ends. The CDR3 contains 15 residues. CDR3 protein: CATSRVSTGTPEAFF. Here the CDR3 DNA reads TGTGCCACCAGCAGAGTCTCAACAGGGACCCCTGAAGCTTTCTTT.

This rearrangement joins TRBV5-4 to TRBJ2-3; no clear D. V was cut by 4 bases and J by 0 bases, with 3 bases left in between. This CDR3 is built from 12 residues. The germline CDR1 and CDR2 sequences are SGHNT and YYREEE (reference sequence). The CDR3 nucleotides read TGTGCCAGCAGCCGGAGCACAGATACGCAGTATTTT. Its translation: CASSRSTDTQYF. Full variable domain (remainder filled in from reference TRBV5-4 and TRBJ2-3): ETGVTQSPTHLIKTRGQQVTLRCSSQSGHNTVSWYQQALGQGPQFIFQYYREEENGRGNFPPRFSGLQFPNYSSELNVNALELDDSALYLCASSRSTDTQYFGPGTRLTVL.

This clone has only one observation. V gene TRBV29-1 combines with J gene TRBJ2-5, with D perhaps matching TRBD1 (7 bases). This CDR3 has 13 residues. Deletions cut 8 bases from V and 3 bases from J, with 16 bases between. Germline V gene data show CDR1 as SQVTM and CDR2 as ANQGSEA. Here the CDR3 DNA reads TGCAGCACGCGGGACAGAGTAAAAGAGACCCAGTACTTC. Amino acid sequence: CSTRDRVKETQYF.

A few counts support this clone. The rearrangement joins TRBV28 to TRBJ2-1, with 10 positions matching TRBD2. This CDR3 is built from 14 residues. The J segment lost 5 bases and the V segment lost 3 bases, leaving 1 base of the junction unmatched. The germline V gene encodes CDR1 MDHEN and CDR2 SYDVKM. CDR3: CASSFSGRHNEQFF. The CDR3 nucleotides are TGTGCCAGCAGTTTTAGCGGGAGGCACAATGAGCAGTTCTTC. Based on the CDR3 plus reference TRBV28 and TRBJ2-1, the full variable domain is DVKVTQSSRYLVKRTGEKVFLECVQDMDHENMFWYRQDPGLGLRLIYFSYDVKMKEKGDIPEGYSVSREKKERFSLILESASTNQTSMYLCASSFSGRHNEQFFGPGTRLTVL.

The chain links TRBV10-3 to TRBJ2-3, with 8 bases identical to TRBD1. CDR1 and CDR2 from the germline V gene are ENHRY and SYGVKD. The CDR3 sequence is 13 residues long. V gave up 10 bases and J gave up 1 base; unmatched junction bases: 4. CDR3 bases: TGTGCCACAGGGGGCGAGGGCACAGATACGCAGTATTTT. Residues: CATGGEGTDTQYF.

The chain links TRBV10-3 to TRBJ2-7; a possible D gene is TRBD1 (5 bases). The CDR3 runs to 15 residues. From germline, CDR1 is ENHRY and CDR2 SYGVKD. Trimming removed 2 bases from V and 3 bases from J, with 14 bases in between. CDR3 region: CAISEGPRRDYEQYF. The CDR3 bases are TGTGCCATCAGTGAGGGTCCCCGCAGGGACTACGAGCAGTACTTC.

The chain uses TRBV2 and TRBJ2-3; TRBD2 agrees at 7 bases. V lost 8 bases, J lost 4 bases, and 3 bases stayed unmatched. The CDR3 contains 12 residues. Germline V gives CDR1 SNHLY, CDR2 FYNNEI. This CDR3 reads CASGRGADTQYF. Written as DNA, the CDR3 is TGTGCCAGCGGGAGGGGAGCAGATACGCAGTATTTT. The whole variable domain, filled in from reference TRBV2 and TRBJ2-3, reads EPEVTQTPSHQVTQMGQEVILRCVPISNHLYFYWYRQILGQKVEFLVSFYNNEISEKSEIFDDQFSVERPDGSNFTLKIRSTKLEDSAMYFCASGRGADTQYFGPGTRLTVL.

This chain uses TRBV7-9 with TRBJ1-5, with TRBD1 as a possible D gene (5 bases). This CDR3 comprises 15 residues. Germline loops: CDR1 SEHNR, CDR2 FQNEAQ (reference sequence). V was trimmed by 1 base and J by 6 bases, leaving 13 bases between them. CDR3 loop: CASSLGGGGVQPQHF. The DNA for the CDR3 is TGTGCCAGCAGCTTAGGGGGCGGGGGTGTTCAGCCCCAGCATTTT. The variable domain in full, with the rest retrieved from reference TRBV7-9 and TRBJ1-5, is DTGVSQNPRHKITKRGQNVTFRCDPISEHNRLYWYRQTLGQGPEFLTYFQNEAQLEKSRLLSDRFSAERPKGSFSTLEIQRTEQGDSAMYLCASSLGGGGVQPQHFGDGTRLSIL.

V gene TRBV2 combines with J gene TRBJ2-7; 7 bases match TRBD1. The CDR3 totals 14 residues. Per the germline V gene, CDR1 is SNHLY and CDR2 is FYNNEI. Trimming removed 7 bases from V and 0 bases from J; junction bases left unmatched: 6. This CDR3 is CASTPDRSSYEQYF. The CDR3 coding sequence is TGTGCCAGCACCCCGGACAGGAGCTCCTACGAGCAGTACTTC. The full variable domain, rest sourced from reference TRBV2 and TRBJ2-7, is EPEVTQTPSHQVTQMGQEVILRCVPISNHLYFYWYRQILGQKVEFLVSFYNNEISEKSEIFDDQFSVERPDGSNFTLKIRSTKLEDSAMYFCASTPDRSSYEQYFGPGTRLTVT.

The CDR3 region is CASSIDRGTGDTQYF. The CDR3 nucleotides are TGTGCCAGCAGCATTGACAGGGGGACTGGAGATACGCAGTATTTT. The chain is built from TRBV5-4 and TRBJ2-3; TRBD1 matches at 9 bases. Unmatched junction bases numbered 8, after V lost 4 bases and J lost 5 bases. The germline V gene encodes CDR1 SGHNT and CDR2 YYREEE (reference sequence). The CDR3 sequence is 15 residues long.

The rearrangement joins TRBV9 to TRBJ2-1; possible D gene TRBD1, 6 bases. CDR3 length: 15 amino acids. The germline V gene has CDR1 SGDLS and CDR2 YYNGEE. Trimming stripped 1 base from V and 0 bases from J, with 8 bases between. The chain's CDR3 is CASSVQGSSYNEQFF. CDR3 coding DNA: TGTGCCAGCAGCGTACAGGGGTCCTCCTACAATGAGCAGTTCTTC. The whole variable domain, filled in from reference TRBV9 and TRBJ2-1, reads DSGVTQTPKHLITATGQRVTLRCSPRSGDLSVYWYQQSLDQGLQFLIQYYNGEERAKGNILERFSAQQFPDLHSELNLSSLELGDSALYFCASSVQGSSYNEQFFGPGTRLTVL.

This rearrangement joins TRBV6-6 to TRBJ1-3; 9 bases are a match to TRBD1. From germline, CDR1 is MNHNY and CDR2 SVGAGI (reference sequence). V shed 6 bases, J shed 8 bases, and the junction held 8 bases outside the gene matches. The CDR3 has 14 amino acids. The CDR3 nucleotides are TGTGCCAGCAGACTCACAGGGGGCATAGACACCATATATTTT. Protein sequence: CASRLTGGIDTIYF.

The chain links TRBV5-4 to TRBJ2-3; D remains ambiguous. CDR1 is SGHNT, CDR2 YYREEE, per germline (reference sequence). V lost 0 bases, J lost 14 bases, and 13 bases lay in between. The CDR3 totals 12 residues. The CDR3 sequence is CASSLDIAVPYF. In DNA form, the CDR3 reads TGTGCCAGCAGCTTGGACATAGCCGTACCGTATTTT.